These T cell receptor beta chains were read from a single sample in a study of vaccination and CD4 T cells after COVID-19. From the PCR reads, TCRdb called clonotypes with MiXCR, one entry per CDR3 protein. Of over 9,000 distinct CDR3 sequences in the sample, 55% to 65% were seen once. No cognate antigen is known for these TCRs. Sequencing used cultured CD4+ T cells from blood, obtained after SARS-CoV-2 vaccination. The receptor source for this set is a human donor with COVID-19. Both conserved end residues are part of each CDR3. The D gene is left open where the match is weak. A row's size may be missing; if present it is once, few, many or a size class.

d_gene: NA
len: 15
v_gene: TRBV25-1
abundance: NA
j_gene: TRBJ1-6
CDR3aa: CASSGRRGTNSPLHF
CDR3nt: TGTGCCAGCAGCGGCCGGCGGGGTACTAATTCACCCCTCCACTTT

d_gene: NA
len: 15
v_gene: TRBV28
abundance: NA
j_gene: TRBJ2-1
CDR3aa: CASSLSSPSYNEQFF
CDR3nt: TGTGCCAGCAGTTTATCTTCTCCTAGCTACAATGAGCAGTTCTTC

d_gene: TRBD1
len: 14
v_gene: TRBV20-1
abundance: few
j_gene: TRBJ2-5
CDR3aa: CSASNTGVPETQYF
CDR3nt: TGCAGTGCTTCCAATACAGGGGTTCCGGAGACCCAGTACTTC

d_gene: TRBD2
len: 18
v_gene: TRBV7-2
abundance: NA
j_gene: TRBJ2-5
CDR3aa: CASSAMRVSSGGQETQYF
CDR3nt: TGTGCCAGCAGCGCAATGCGGGTATCTAGCGGGGGGCAAGAGACCCAGTACTTC

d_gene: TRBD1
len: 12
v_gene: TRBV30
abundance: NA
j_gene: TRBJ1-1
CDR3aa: CAWRDRVAEAFF
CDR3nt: TGTGCCTGGAGGGACAGGGTGGCTGAAGCTTTCTTT

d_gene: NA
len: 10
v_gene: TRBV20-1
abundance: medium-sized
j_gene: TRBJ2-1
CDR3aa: CSKGGVEQFF
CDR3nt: TGCAGCAAGGGGGGCGTTGAGCAGTTCTTC

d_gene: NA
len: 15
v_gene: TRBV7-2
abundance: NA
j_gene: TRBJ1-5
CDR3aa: CASSLDPGGNQPQHF
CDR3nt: TGTGCCAGCAGCTTAGATCCCGGGGGCAATCAGCCCCAGCATTTT

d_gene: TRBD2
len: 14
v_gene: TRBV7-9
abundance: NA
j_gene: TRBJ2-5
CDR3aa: CASSQPGLVETQYF
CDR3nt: TGTGCCAGCAGCCAGCCGGGACTAGTGGAGACCCAGTACTTC

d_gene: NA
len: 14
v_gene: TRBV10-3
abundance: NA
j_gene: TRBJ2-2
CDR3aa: CAISVAGSNGELFF
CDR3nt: TGTGCCATCAGTGTTGCGGGGTCGAACGGGGAGCTGTTTTTT

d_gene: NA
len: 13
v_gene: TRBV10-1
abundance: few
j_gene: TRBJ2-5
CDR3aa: CASSVKVSETQYF
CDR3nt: TGCGCCAGCAGTGTTAAGGTATCAGAGACCCAGTACTTC

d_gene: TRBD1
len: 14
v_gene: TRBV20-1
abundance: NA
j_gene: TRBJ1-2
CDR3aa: CSAREPGQGFGYTF
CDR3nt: TGCAGTGCTAGGGAGCCGGGACAGGGCTTTGGCTACACCTTC

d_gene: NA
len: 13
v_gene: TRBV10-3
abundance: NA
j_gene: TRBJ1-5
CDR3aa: CAIRQGGNQPQHF
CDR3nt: TGTGCCATCAGACAGGGAGGCAATCAGCCCCAGCATTTT

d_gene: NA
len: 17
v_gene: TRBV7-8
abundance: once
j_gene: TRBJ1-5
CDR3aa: CASSLAHLRGSNQPQHF
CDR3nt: TGTGCCAGCAGCTTAGCGCATCTCAGGGGATCCAATCAGCCCCAGCATTTT

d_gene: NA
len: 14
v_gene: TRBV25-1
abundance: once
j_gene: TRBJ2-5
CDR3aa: CASSEPGPQETQYF
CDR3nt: TGTGCCAGCAGTGAACCGGGCCCACAAGAGACCCAGTACTTC

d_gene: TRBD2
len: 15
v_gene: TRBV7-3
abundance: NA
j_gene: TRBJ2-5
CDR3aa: CASSPGLGGLETQYF
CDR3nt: TGTGCCAGCAGCCCGGGACTAGGGGGATTGGAGACCCAGTACTTC

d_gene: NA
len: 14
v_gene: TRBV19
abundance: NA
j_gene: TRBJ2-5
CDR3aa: CASSMVGDAKTQYF
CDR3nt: TGTGCCAGTAGTATGGTAGGGGACGCCAAGACCCAGTACTTC

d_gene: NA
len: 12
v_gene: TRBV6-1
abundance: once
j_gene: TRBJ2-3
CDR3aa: CATSTGTGTQYF
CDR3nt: TGTGCTACCAGCACAGGCACGGGGACGCAGTATTTT

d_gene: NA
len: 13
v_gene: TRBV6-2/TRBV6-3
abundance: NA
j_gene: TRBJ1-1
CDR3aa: CASRDNWNTEAFF
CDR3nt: TGTGCCAGTAGGGACAACTGGAACACTGAAGCTTTCTTT

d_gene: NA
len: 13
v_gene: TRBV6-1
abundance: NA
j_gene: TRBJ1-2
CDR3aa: CASSAATNYGYTF
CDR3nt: TGTGCCAGCAGCGCGGCTACTAACTATGGCTACACCTTC

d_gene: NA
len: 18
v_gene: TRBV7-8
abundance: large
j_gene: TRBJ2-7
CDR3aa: CASSLVSGNLGGQLEQYF
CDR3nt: TGTGCCAGCAGCTTAGTAAGCGGCAACTTAGGAGGGCAACTCGAGCAGTACTTC

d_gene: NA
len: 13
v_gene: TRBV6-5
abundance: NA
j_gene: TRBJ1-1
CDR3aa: CASSYLRSTEAFF
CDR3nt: TGTGCCAGCAGTTACCTGAGGAGCACTGAAGCTTTCTTT